Below, 20 T cell receptor beta chains from the same sample are listed, as sequenced in a study of blood T cell repertoires in COVID-19. The protocol was immunoSEQ multiplex PCR, while the TCRdb copy is restricted to in-frame clones and leaves out a portion. The table includes approximately 250,000 clones, roughly 88% detected once. Sequencing was performed on peripheral blood. The receptors come from a man aged 30 to 39 who had recovered from COVID-19.

The chain has TRBV5-4 and TRBJ2-2, with a weak D call TRBD1 (6 bases). Germline CDR1 reads SGHNT; CDR2 reads YYREEE (reference sequence). The V end was cut by 4 bases, the J end by 4 bases, with 17 bases between. The CDR3 loop spans 16 amino acids. CDR3 protein: CASSRDNRDLTGELFF. In nucleotides, the CDR3 is TGTGCCAGCAGCCGGGACAACCGCGACCTCACCGGGGAGCTGTTTTTT.

This sequence joins TRBV2 and TRBJ1-6; a weak D match, TRBD1 (6 bases). V lost 6 bases and J lost 12, with 18 bases in between. The CDR3 length is 14 residues. Germline values: CDR1 SNHLY, CDR2 FYNNEI. CDR3 in amino acids: CASRTAGALGPLHF. CDR3 DNA sequence: TGTGCCAGCAGGACCGCGGGGGCCCTGGGACCCCTCCACTTT.

In this sample, this clone turned up many times. This chain links TRBV19 with TRBJ2-7, with D uncertain. Trimming cost V 5 bases and J 2 bases, with 10 bases left between them. The germline V gene has CDR1 LNHDA and CDR2 SQIVND (reference sequence). The CDR3 loop spans 13 amino acids. The CDR3 region is CASSFRSAYEQYF. Here the CDR3 DNA reads TGTGCCAGTAGTTTCCGGAGCGCCTACGAGCAGTACTTC.

This clone showed up just once. CDR3 region: CASSLYLRDNGYTF. The CDR3 nucleotides are TGTGCCAGCAGCCTCTATCTCAGGGACAATGGCTACACCTTC. The V gene is TRBV3-1 (or the pseudogene TRBV3-2), the J gene TRBJ1-2, with D possibly matching TRBD1 (6 bases). Germline CDR1 LGHDT, CDR2 YNNKEL (reference sequence). Trimming pared 4 bases from V and 6 bases from J, leaving 15 bases between. The CDR3 has 14 residues.

In this sample, this clone turned up a few times. The chain has TRBV5-1 and TRBJ2-7; D gene unclear. Trimming stripped 4 bases from V and 0 bases from J, with 17 bases between. The CDR3 totals 16 residues. Germline-derived CDR1 and CDR2 are SGHRS and YFSETQ. CDR3 sequence: CASSPHLATSSYEQYF. The CDR3 DNA sequence: TGCGCCAGCAGCCCTCACCTGGCAACCAGCTCCTACGAGCAGTACTTC.

V gene TRBV10-2 combines with J gene TRBJ1-2; TRBD1 matches at 8 bases. The CDR3 is 13 residues long. Germline V gene lookup returns CDR1 WSHSY and CDR2 SAAADI. J lost 4 bases, V lost 4 bases, and 2 bases had no gene match. The DNA for the CDR3 is TGCGCCAGCAGTGCCGACAGGGGCTATGGCTACACCTTC. This encodes CASSADRGYGYTF.

Only a few counts were recorded for this clone. The chain links TRBV6-2 or TRBV6-3 to TRBJ1-1; no clear D gene. Germline V CDR1 and CDR2: MNHEY, SVGEGT. Trimming stripped 4 bases from V and 5 bases from J, with 11 bases between. The CDR3 is 13 amino acids. This chain's CDR3 is CASSLLKWTEAFF. The CDR3 nucleotides read TGTGCCAGCAGTTTACTCAAATGGACTGAAGCTTTCTTT.

The chain joins TRBV27 to TRBJ2-3, with D possibly TRBD2 on 6 matching bases. Trimming took 5 bases from V and 0 from J, leaving 15 bases between them. CDR3 length equals 16 residues. Germline V gene lookup returns CDR1 MNHEY and CDR2 SMNVEV (reference sequence). This CDR3 reads CASSLEVGSSTDTQYF. The CDR3 coding sequence is TGTGCCAGCAGTCTCGAGGTCGGGAGTAGCACAGATACGCAGTATTTT.

Remarks on this clone: One junction end disagrees with the germline gene, perhaps due to a read error. This chain joins TRBV5-8 and TRBJ1-2, with D hard to call. The germline CDR1 and CDR2 sequences are SGHTS and YDEGEE. This CDR3 is built from 14 residues. The CDR3 region is CASSLGGSSYGYTF. The DNA for the CDR3 is TGTGCCAGCAGTTTGGGAGGCTCAAGCTATGGCTACACCTTC.

The chain links TRBV5-6 to TRBJ2-7; D unresolved. Germline CDR1 reads SGHDT; CDR2 reads YYEEEE. The CDR3 covers 14 residues. Trimming cost V 0 bases and J 0 bases, with 7 bases left between them. CDR3 bases: TGTGCCAGCAGCTTGGCCGGTAGCTCCTACGAGCAGTACTTC. Protein sequence: CASSLAGSSYEQYF. The full variable domain, with the rest looked up from reference TRBV5-6 and TRBJ2-7, is DAGVTQSPTHLIKTRGQQVTLRCSPKSGHDTVSWYQQALGQGPQFIFQYYEEEERQRGNFPDRFSGHQFPNYSSELNVNALLLGDSALYLCASSLAGSSYEQYFGPGTRLTVT.

With respect to this clone: Sequence at one end of the junction differs from germline and may be a read error. The rearrangement joins TRBV24-1 to TRBJ1-2, with 7 positions matching TRBD1. The CDR3 is 19 residues long. CDR1 is KGHDR and CDR2 is SFDVKD in the germline V gene. CDR3: CATNWIVETGMGPGYGYIF. The DNA of the CDR3 is TGTGCCACCAACTGGATTGTAGAGACAGGGATGGGACCTGGCTATGGCTACATCTTC.

V gene TRBV10-3 combines with J gene TRBJ2-3; perhaps TRBD1 as D (6 bases). V dropped 9 bases and J dropped 4 bases, with 14 bases sitting between them. This CDR3 region has 13 residues. The germline gives CDR1 ENHRY, CDR2 SYGVKD. The CDR3 loop is CAIGQLAPDTQYF. In DNA, the CDR3 is TGTGCCATTGGACAGCTGGCCCCAGATACGCAGTATTTT.

The chain uses TRBV7-2 and TRBJ2-5; D unresolved. Germline V gene sequence: CDR1 SGHTA, CDR2 FQGNSA. The CDR3 has 15 residues. V dropped 5 bases and J dropped 2 bases, with 15 bases sitting between them. CDR3 residues: CASSPSYRVQETQYF. CDR3 DNA sequence: TGTGCCAGCAGCCCCTCGTACAGAGTGCAAGAGACCCAGTACTTC.

J is TRBJ2-2 and V is TRBV7-6, with 8 bases identical to TRBD1. Germline lookup yields CDR1 SGHVS and CDR2 FNYEAQ. The CDR3 runs to 15 residues. Losses at the gene ends were 3 bases for V and 5 bases for J; bases not matched to a gene: 5. Written as DNA, the CDR3 is TGTGCCAGCAGCTTTATGAACAGGGGGACCGGGGAGCTGTTTTTT. Protein product: CASSFMNRGTGELFF.

The gene calls are TRBV27 and TRBJ2-1, with D perhaps TRBD2 (5 bases). CDR3 size: 15 residues. V was pared by 0 bases and J by 0 bases, with 6 bases between. Germline-derived CDR1 and CDR2 are MNHEY and SMNVEV (reference sequence). CDR3 nucleotide sequence: TGTGCCAGCAGTTTATCGGGGAGCTCCTACAATGAGCAGTTCTTC. This codes for CASSLSGSSYNEQFF.

The rearrangement joins TRBV3-1 (or the pseudogene TRBV3-2) to TRBJ2-7; D is possibly TRBD2 (6 bases). The CDR3 sequence is 17 residues long. In germline, CDR1 is LGHDT, CDR2 YNNKEL (reference sequence). V lost 4 bases to trimming and J lost 0 bases, with 19 bases between them. The CDR3 bases are TGTGCCAGCAGCCCAGGCCGTGGGGACTCCCTCTCCTACGAGCAGTACTTC. Amino acids: CASSPGRGDSLSYEQYF.

The rearrangement uses TRBV19 and TRBJ2-3; D possibly corresponds to TRBD1 (7 bases). Germline V CDR1 and CDR2: LNHDA, SQIVND (reference sequence). The CDR3 loop spans 13 amino acids. V was cut by 5 bases and J by 7 bases, with 13 bases left in between. CDR3 amino acids: CASSAPGGNTQYF. CDR3 nucleotides: TGTGCCAGTAGTGCCCCAGGGGGGAATACGCAGTATTTT.

The chain recombines TRBV6-5 with TRBJ2-1; 7 nucleotides line up with TRBD1. Germline-derived CDR1 and CDR2 are MNHEY and SVGAGI. After removal of 0 bases from V and 4 bases from J, the junction contained 3 bases not matched to a gene. The CDR3 extends over 15 amino acids. The CDR3 coding sequence is TGTGCCAGCAGTTACTCGGGACAGCTATACAATGAGCAGTTCTTC. It encodes CASSYSGQLYNEQFF.

This chain's CDR3 is CASSDPTSGHTQYF. In DNA, the CDR3 is TGTGCCAGCAGTGACCCGACTAGCGGCCACACGCAGTATTTT. The V gene is TRBV6-4, the J gene TRBJ2-3; 9 bases map to TRBD2. The CDR3 is 14 residues long. Germline loops: CDR1 MRHNA, CDR2 SNTAGT. V lost 2 bases and J lost 9; bases outside the gene matches: 6.

The chain employs TRBV24-1 and TRBJ1-1, with a weak D call TRBD1 (6 bases). In germline, CDR1 is KGHDR, CDR2 SFDVKD. V lost 7 bases and J 5 bases, leaving 7 bases between the germline ends. The CDR3 contains 11 residues. CDR3 in DNA: TGTGCCACCAGCCAGGGGACTGAAGCTTTCTTT. It specifies CATSQGTEAFF.